This T cell receptor (beta chain) is from a study of blood T cells in healthy people across ages. This clonotype was counted only a few times. A sample-barcoded 5' primer and a J-beta primer mix were used in a second PCR of roughly 7 to 11 cycles. TCRdb re-called the 5' RACE reads with MiXCR, one entry per CDR3 protein. The data show approximately 1.5 million distinct CDR3 sequences, about 31% seen once. The CDR3 sequence is 12 residues long. The rearrangement links TRBV21-1 to TRBJ2-1. TRBV21-1 is a pseudogene. The receptor's source is a woman in her 30s in good health. Sequenced sample: blood. CDR3 sequence (DNA): TGTGCCAGCAGCAAACCAGAGAATGAGCAGTTCTTC. Its translation is CASSKPENEQFF.